A selection of T cell receptor beta chains follows, all from one sample in a study of shared clonotypes between healthy human individuals. Only in-frame clones appear in the TCRdb table, and some are missing; sequencing was by immunoSEQ multiplex PCR. The sample carries about 2 million clones, over 85% recorded once. Sequenced sample: naive CD8+ T cells sorted from blood. Source of these receptors: a man aged 18 to 29 in good health. CDR3s include the opening cysteine and the closing phenylalanine or tryptophan. D genes are given only for firm matches. Clone size is given for some rows only: seen once, a few or many times, or a class if the clone is expanded.

cdr3_nt cdr3_aa v_call d_call j_call clone_size
TGTGCCAGCAGCCCCCCCAGGGGACAGGCTTCGAACACCGGGGAGCTGTTTTTT CASSPPRGQASNTGELFF TRBV7-2 TRBD1 TRBJ2-2 -
TGTGCCAGCACCTTGGACAGGGAACAAGACGGCTACACCTTC CASTLDREQDGYTF TRBV21-1 - TRBJ1-2 -
TGTGCCAGTAGTACCGGAGGGAATTCACCCCTCCACTTT CASSTGGNSPLHF TRBV19 - TRBJ1-6 -
TGTGCCACCAGCGGATGGGTGGAACAGGCCCGAAACACCATATATTTT CATSGWVEQARNTIYF TRBV15 - TRBJ1-3 -
TGCGCCAGCAGCTTGACAGAAACCTACGAGCAGTACTTC CASSLTETYEQYF TRBV5-1 - TRBJ2-7 many
TGTGCCAGCAGTTTCAATGGGGCCCAAACTGAAGCTTTCTTT CASSFNGAQTEAFF TRBV27 - TRBJ1-1 once
TGTGCCAGCAGCTTACGACGGAGCTACGAGCAGTACTTC CASSLRRSYEQYF TRBV11-2 - TRBJ2-7 -
TGTGCCAGCAGTCCCGGGACAGGGGGTAACAATGAAAAACTGTTTTTT CASSPGTGGNNEKLFF TRBV2 TRBD1 TRBJ1-4 -
TGTGCCAGCAGTGTAGGAACAGGAACCTACGAGCAGTACTTC CASSVGTGTYEQYF TRBV6-5 - TRBJ2-7 -
TGTGCCAGCAGCTTAGGGGGGGATAGCTCCTACGAGCAGTACTTC CASSLGGDSSYEQYF TRBV7-6 - TRBJ2-7 -
TGTGCCAGCAGTCTTACAGGGTTCGCAGAAGCTTTCTTT CASSLTGFAEAFF TRBV7-3 - TRBJ1-1 -
TGTGCCAGCAGTTGGGGACAGACTACAAGCTCCTATAATTCACCCCTCCACTTT CASSWGQTTSSYNSPLHF TRBV28 TRBD1 TRBJ1-6 -
TGTGCCAGCAGTTACTCGACAGGGGGCGGATACACTGAAGCTTTCTTT CASSYSTGGGYTEAFF TRBV6-5 TRBD1 TRBJ1-1 -
TGTGCCAGCAGCGAGGGACAGGTCTCCTACGAGCAGTACTTC CASSEGQVSYEQYF TRBV5-4 TRBD1 TRBJ2-7 -
TGCAGCGTTGAAGATCAGGGACTAGCGGCCAGCTCCTACAATGAGCAGTTCTTC CSVEDQGLAASSYNEQFF TRBV29-1 TRBD2 TRBJ2-1 -
TGTGCCTGGAGTGCTCGGACAGGGGCCCCCTACAATGAGCAGTTCTTC CAWSARTGAPYNEQFF TRBV30 TRBD1 TRBJ2-1 -
TGTGCCAGCAGTTACAGGGGTGCTGACGCTGAAGCTTTCTTT CASSYRGADAEAFF TRBV28 TRBD1 TRBJ1-1 few
TGTGCCAGCAGTGAATTCAGAGGGGTGAAAAATACGCAGTATTTT CASSEFRGVKNTQYF TRBV25-1 - TRBJ2-3 -
TGTGCCAGCAGCTTAGTAGGTGGCGAGCAGTACTTC CASSLVGGEQYF TRBV11-2 - TRBJ2-7 -
TGTGCCAGCAGCTTAGAGTACGGGGAAAAACTGTTTTTT CASSLEYGEKLFF TRBV11-2 - TRBJ1-4 -
TGTGCCAGCAGCCATTCCGGACTAGCGACGGGAGATACGCAGTATTTT CASSHSGLATGDTQYF TRBV7-9 TRBD2 TRBJ2-3 -
TGTGCCAGCAGCCACGGACTAGCGCGTTACGAGCAGTACTTC CASSHGLARYEQYF TRBV13 TRBD2 TRBJ2-7 -
TGCGCCAGCACCAGTCCGGGCAACCTCTACGAGCAGTACTTC CASTSPGNLYEQYF TRBV4-1 - TRBJ2-7 once
TGTGCCAGTAGTATAGGCGTGGGACAGATCTCCTACGAGCAGTACTTC CASSIGVGQISYEQYF TRBV19 TRBD1 TRBJ2-7 -
TGTGCCAGCAGCTTAGCCCTTGGGCCGGTCTACGAGCAGTACTTC CASSLALGPVYEQYF TRBV11-1 - TRBJ2-7 -
TGTGCCAGCAGCGTCCGGGACAGGGAGTATGGCTACACCTTC CASSVRDREYGYTF TRBV9 TRBD1 TRBJ1-2 -
TGTGCCAGTAGTCCCGGGACAGGGTTCATCGGCTACACCTTC CASSPGTGFIGYTF TRBV19 TRBD1 TRBJ1-2 -
TGTGCCAGTAGTCCTGGGGGCGCCTACGAGCAGTACTTC CASSPGGAYEQYF TRBV19 - TRBJ2-7 -
TGTGCCAGCAGTTTTCCTAGCGGCCTTACGAACACCGGGGAGCTGTTTTTT CASSFPSGLTNTGELFF TRBV27 TRBD2 TRBJ2-2 once
TGCGCCAGCAGCCAAGATACATATAGCGGGATCTACGAGCAGTACTTC CASSQDTYSGIYEQYF TRBV4-1 TRBD2 TRBJ2-7 -
TGTGCCAGCAGCTTAACGGTGGTGAACACTGAAGCTTTCTTT CASSLTVVNTEAFF TRBV7-8 - TRBJ1-1 -
TGTGCCAGGACAGGGGCCTACGAGCAGTACTTC CARTGAYEQYF TRBV25-1 TRBD1 TRBJ2-7 -
TGTGCCAGCAGTATAAGCGGGCCTTACGAGCAGTACTTC CASSISGPYEQYF TRBV27 - TRBJ2-7 -
TGTGCTAGTGGTTTGTCGGTAGATGAGCAGTTCTTC CASGLSVDEQFF TRBV12-5 - TRBJ2-1 -
TGTGCCAGCAGCCTTCTTGCCCACGAGCAGTACTTC CASSLLAHEQYF TRBV4-2 - TRBJ2-7 -
TGTGCCAGCAGTCTCCGCAAGAACTATGGCTACACCTTC CASSLRKNYGYTF TRBV27 - TRBJ1-2 -
TGTGCCAGCAGCTTAGTGGAGGGCCTCGAGACCCAGTACTTC CASSLVEGLETQYF TRBV7-9 - TRBJ2-5 once